The source of this T cell receptor (beta chain) is a study of blood T cell repertoires in COVID-19. Background on the study: COVID-19 samples collected from the United States, Italy and Spain covered acute and convalescent phases. Nucleic acid was either cDNA or gDNA, and it came from T cells, B-cell-depleted T cells, or PBMCs.

This clone showed up just a few times. Germline V CDR1 and CDR2: LGHDT, YNNKEL (reference sequence). The CDR3 totals 15 residues. V lost 3 bases, J lost 6 bases, and 8 bases stayed unmatched. As processed by the authors: Cell counts per sample came from amplifying reference gene primers. Measured with immunoSEQ multiplex PCR; TCRdb has only the in-frame clones, and not every one. V and J calls and clone size follow that table, whereas D and trimming were derived from the DNA. The sample shows tens of thousands of clones, 81% of them seen only once. Sequenced input: peripheral blood. The V and J genes are TRBV3-1 (or the pseudogene TRBV3-2) and TRBJ2-7; TRBD1 aligns across 10 bases. The receptor's source is a man of 80 years or more with acute or convalescent COVID-19. The CDR3 protein is CASSHYRDRGLEQYF. The CDR3 nucleotides are TGTGCCAGCAGCCATTACCGGGACAGGGGTCTCGAGCAGTACTTC.